This entry features one T cell receptor (beta chain) sequence. This record belongs to a study of OX40 agonist ivuxolimab in advanced cancers. Systemic immunosuppression or a history of autoimmune disease excluded patients. Sequencing was performed with immunoSEQ multiplex PCR; in TCRdb, only in-frame clones are kept and a portion is missing. This sample carries roughly 53,000 clones, almost 90% of them seen once, and the ten largest clones take about 5.1%. The CDR3 covers 14 residues. Trimming pared 0 bases from V and 4 bases from J, leaving 6 bases between. Per germline, CDR1 MRHNA and CDR2 SNTAGT. V and J are TRBV6-4 and TRBJ2-2; weak D call: TRBD1 (6 bases). This sequence was found in an adult with an advanced solid tumor such as melanoma, head and neck, liver or kidney cancer. This specimen consisted of CD4+ or CD8+ T cells sorted from blood, obtained in a trial of the OX40 agonist ivuxolimab. Here the CDR3 DNA reads TGTGCCAGCAGTGACTCAGGGGGCACCGGGGAGCTGTTTTTT. Translated, it gives CASSDSGGTGELFF.